This entry lists 13 T cell receptor beta chains sequenced from one sample in a study of T cell repertoires in cytomegalovirus infection. TCRdb reanalysed the reads using MiXCR and keeps one entry per CDR3 protein. The sample has hundreds of thousands of distinct CDR3 sequences; roughly 24% are singletons. Sequencing was performed on CD8+ T cells from PBMCs. These receptor sequences come from a human donor in good health (CMV status not recorded). Some clones in this sample may be carry-over from other donors' samples.

The sample holds a few counts of this clonotype. The genes are TRBV20-1 and TRBJ1-3; 7 nucleotides line up with TRBD1. Germline-derived CDR1 and CDR2 are DFQATT and SNEGSKA (reference sequence). J was trimmed by 14 bases and V by 0 bases; bases with no gene match: 4. The CDR3 runs 11 residues. The CDR3, as DNA: TGCAGTGCTAGAGATACAGGGGCCCTATATTTT. It translates to CSARDTGALYF.

The chain is built from TRBV28 and TRBJ1-2; 10 bases map to TRBD1. After removal of 4 bases from V and 3 bases from J, the junction contained 5 bases not matched to a gene. The CDR3 runs to 15 residues. Germline V gene lookup returns CDR1 MDHEN and CDR2 SYDVKM. The CDR3 here is CASSSETGGHYGYTF. CDR3 sequence (DNA): TGTGCCAGCAGTTCTGAGACAGGGGGCCACTATGGCTACACCTTC.

The sample holds many counts of this clonotype. This rearrangement joins TRBV27 to TRBJ2-2; D is undetermined. Trimming took 2 bases from V and 5 from J, leaving 6 bases between them. The CDR3 spans 13 residues. Germline lookup yields CDR1 MNHEY and CDR2 SMNVEV (reference sequence). The CDR3 region is CASSLIGTGELFF. DNA for the CDR3: TGTGCCAGCAGTTTAATCGGGACCGGGGAGCTGTTTTTT.

The chain employs TRBV6-2 or TRBV6-3 and TRBJ1-1, with D possibly matching TRBD1 (6 bases). V was shortened by 7 bases and J by 4 bases, with 19 bases between the two germline ends. CDR1 and CDR2 from the germline V gene are MNHEY and SVGEGT. The CDR3 sequence is 15 residues long. CDR3: CASTESLRGSTEAFF. In DNA form, the CDR3 reads TGTGCCAGCACTGAGTCGCTAAGGGGGAGCACTGAAGCTTTCTTT.

The J gene is TRBJ1-2, the V gene TRBV7-9, with unresolved D. This CDR3 spans 10 amino acids. Germline V lookup: CDR1 SEHNR, CDR2 FQNEAQ (reference sequence). Deletions cut 10 bases from V and 8 bases from J, with 11 bases between. The CDR3 DNA reads as TGTGCCACGTGGCAGGACGGCTACACCTTC. Translation: CATWQDGYTF.

This clonotype has a handful of counts. The chain recombines TRBV20-1 with TRBJ1-2; possible D gene TRBD1, 6 bases. V lost 4 bases and J 8 bases, leaving 14 bases between the germline ends. Germline V CDR1 and CDR2: DFQATT, SNEGSKA (reference sequence). CDR3 length: 12 residues. The CDR3 DNA sequence: TGCAGTGCTATTGGGGGGGCCGGGGGCTACACCTTC. Its protein product is CSAIGGAGGYTF.

There are many counts of this clonotype. The chain carries TRBV7-9 and TRBJ1-1; unclear D gene. The germline V and J ends were trimmed by 7 bases and 6 bases, with 15 bases remaining between them. Germline V CDR1 and CDR2: SEHNR, FQNEAQ (reference sequence). The CDR3 consists of 13 residues. CDR3 in amino acids: CASTPGVSAEAFF. The DNA for the CDR3 is TGTGCCAGCACTCCTGGGGTATCGGCTGAAGCTTTCTTT.

This chain uses TRBV12-3 or TRBV12-4 with TRBJ2-1; D might be TRBD2 (5 bases). This CDR3 is 13 amino acids long. Deletions cut 7 bases from V and 8 bases from J, with 15 bases between. CDR3 region: CASTPPEGDEQFF. In nucleotides, the CDR3 is TGTGCCAGCACCCCCCCTGAGGGCGATGAGCAGTTCTTC.

This chain uses TRBV28 with TRBJ1-4; unclear D gene. This CDR3 comprises 13 residues. Germline V gene lookup returns CDR1 MDHEN and CDR2 SYDVKM. Trimming removed 2 bases at V and 7 bases at J, with 8 bases between. CDR3 region: CASSLTPTEKLFF. The CDR3, as DNA: TGTGCCAGCAGTTTAACGCCCACTGAAAAACTGTTTTTT.

The chain combines TRBV27 with TRBJ2-5; TRBD2 agrees at 9 bases. The CDR3 consists of 13 residues. Germline CDR1 and CDR2: MNHEY and SMNVEV (reference sequence). Germline trimming cut 6 bases from V and 4 bases from J; bases unmatched to any gene: 3. The CDR3 DNA reads TGTGCCAGCAGGCGGGGGGGCCCAGAGACCCAGTACTTC. It is translated as CASRRGGPETQYF.

This clonotype appeared many times. The chain joins TRBV6-2 or TRBV6-3 to TRBJ2-5, with 10 bases fitting TRBD2. The junction had 10 bases not matched to a gene; V was cut back by 2 bases and J by 1 base. From germline, CDR1 is MNHEY and CDR2 SVGEGT. This CDR3 has 18 residues. This chain's CDR3 is CASSYGPLAGAIQETQYF. The CDR3 coding sequence is TGTGCCAGCAGTTACGGCCCTCTAGCGGGGGCTATCCAAGAGACCCAGTACTTC.

The gene calls are TRBV7-9 and TRBJ2-1; weak D call: TRBD2 (5 bases). Trimming removed 5 bases from V and 15 bases from J, with 14 bases in between. The CDR3 sequence is 11 residues long. CDR1 is SEHNR, CDR2 FQNEAQ, per germline (reference sequence). DNA for the CDR3: TGTGCCAGCAGCGCCTCCGGGGATGCGTTCTTC. Amino acids: CASSASGDAFF.

The chain recombines TRBV4-3 with TRBJ2-4; possibly TRBD2 for D (5 bases). Germline CDR1 reads LGHNA; CDR2 reads YSLEER. The CDR3 sequence is 16 residues long. Trimming took 2 bases from V and 2 from J, leaving 13 bases between them. This CDR3 is CASSQTTTGTKNIQYF. In nucleotides, the CDR3 is TGCGCCAGCAGCCAAACCACTACGGGAACCAAAAACATTCAGTACTTC.